These 26 T cell receptor beta chains came from one sample sequenced in a study of a mutant IDH1 vaccine in newly diagnosed glioma. The antigens of these receptors remain unknown. Specified time point: week 47, end of study. A 20-mer mutant IDH1 peptide at 300 ug was injected subcutaneously with topical imiquimod. Method: immunoSEQ multiplex PCR; TCRdb's copy keeps in-frame clones and lacks some. The profile shows about 56,000 clones, about 80% of them singletons. The sample was PBMCs, taken from a glioma patient whose treatment included an IDH1 peptide vaccine. Every receptor here comes from a man in his fifties with glioma.

The chain is built from TRBV19 and TRBJ2-3; TRBD1 agrees at 9 bases. The CDR3 covers 15 residues. V shed 4 bases and J 2 bases; nucleotides not matched to a gene: 4. CDR1 LNHDA and CDR2 SQIVND come from the germline V gene (reference sequence). The CDR3: CASSKGQGPTDTQYF. As DNA, the CDR3 is TGTGCCAGTAGTAAGGGACAGGGCCCCACAGATACGCAGTATTTT.

The J gene is TRBJ1-2, the V gene TRBV19, with TRBD1 as a possible D gene (5 bases). Germline V gene sequence: CDR1 LNHDA, CDR2 SQIVND (reference sequence). Trimming pared 7 bases from V and 2 bases from J, leaving 11 bases between. The CDR3 covers 13 residues. Written as DNA, the CDR3 is TGTGCCAGTAAAGAGGGACCGAACTATGGCTACACCTTC. Encoded protein: CASKEGPNYGYTF.

This rearrangement joins TRBV19 to TRBJ2-7, with D unresolved. Germline CDR1 LNHDA, CDR2 SQIVND (reference sequence). This CDR3 contains 13 residues. V was trimmed by 5 bases and J by 6 bases, leaving 14 bases between them. The CDR3 region is CASSPGPSGEQYF. CDR3 nucleotide sequence: TGTGCCAGTAGTCCTGGGCCCTCGGGCGAGCAGTACTTC.

The rearrangement links TRBV9 to TRBJ1-4; weak D call: TRBD1 (5 bases). The CDR3 is made up of 15 amino acids. Germline V gene data show CDR1 as SGDLS and CDR2 as YYNGEE. V was cut by 2 bases and J by 8 bases, with 16 bases left in between. The CDR3 spells CASSVGGGQGEKLFF. The CDR3 DNA is TGTGCCAGCAGCGTCGGGGGGGGTCAGGGAGAAAAACTGTTTTTT.

This clone turned up a few times. V is TRBV15 and J is TRBJ1-1, with a possible D match to TRBD1 (5 bases). The germline gives CDR1 LNHNV, CDR2 YYDKDF (reference sequence). This CDR3 spans 16 amino acids. V was clipped by 0 bases and J by 5 bases, with 16 bases between them. CDR3 amino acids: CATSRDLGSWGTEAFF. DNA of the CDR3: TGTGCCACCAGCAGAGATCTAGGTTCCTGGGGGACTGAAGCTTTCTTT.

The V call is TRBV18, the J call TRBJ1-1, with no clear D. The germline V gene encodes CDR1 KGHSH and CDR2 LQKENI. The CDR3 runs to 14 residues. Trimming removed 6 bases at V and 0 bases at J, with 11 bases between. The CDR3 reads CASSPGVMNTEAFF. The CDR3 DNA is TGTGCCAGCTCCCCCGGGGTAATGAACACTGAAGCTTTCTTT.

V usage is TRBV2 and J usage is TRBJ2-3, with D possibly being TRBD2 (6 bases). V lost 6 bases to trimming and J lost 6 bases, with 25 bases between them. Germline lookup yields CDR1 SNHLY and CDR2 FYNNEI. This CDR3 region has 17 residues. The CDR3 sequence is CASSPRRRVRAGDTQYF. For the CDR3, the DNA is TGTGCCAGCAGCCCCCGGCGGAGGGTCCGGGCAGGTGATACGCAGTATTTT.

The chain links TRBV29-1 to TRBJ1-3, with D possibly being TRBD1 (5 bases). Germline V gene sequence: CDR1 SQVTM, CDR2 ANQGSEA. The length of the CDR3 is 12 residues. V was trimmed by 5 bases and J by 1 base, leaving 6 bases between them. CDR3 coding DNA: TGCAGCGTTCGGGGGTCTGGAAACACCATATATTTT. Translated, it gives CSVRGSGNTIYF.

CDR3 region: CASSFLQGASGNTIYF. The CDR3, as DNA: TGTGCCAGCAGCTTTTTACAGGGGGCTTCGGGAAACACCATATATTTT. The rearrangement joins TRBV7-2 to TRBJ1-3, with 9 positions matching TRBD1. Per the germline V gene, CDR1 is SGHTA and CDR2 is FQGNSA. The CDR3 spans 16 residues. Trimming at V came to 3 bases and at J to 4 bases, leaving 7 bases not matched to a gene. Drawing the rest from reference TRBV7-2 and TRBJ1-3, the complete variable domain is GAGVSQSPSNKVTEKGKDVELRCDPISGHTALYWYRQSLGQGLEFLIYFQGNSAPDKSGLPSDRFSAERTGGSVSTLTIQRTQQEDSAVYLCASSFLQGASGNTIYFGEGSWLTVV.

This clone was observed a handful of times. The chain uses TRBV5-1 and TRBJ1-1; no clear D gene. This CDR3 comprises 14 residues. Looked up from germline, CDR1 is SGHRS and CDR2 is YFSETQ. Trimming pared 0 bases from V and 1 base from J, leaving 7 bases between. CDR3: CASSLAQSNTEAFF. In DNA form, the CDR3 reads TGCGCCAGCAGCTTGGCGCAATCGAACACTGAAGCTTTCTTT.

The chain carries TRBV1 and TRBJ1-5. TRBV1 is tagged as a pseudogene. The CDR3 has 16 amino acids. The CDR3 region is CTSSQPRDHSNQPQHF. The CDR3 nucleotides are TGCACCAGCAGCCAACCCCGGGACCATAGCAATCAGCCCCAGCATTTT.

This clone came up once. The rearrangement uses TRBV7-9 and TRBJ2-7, with no clear D. Trimming took 1 base from V and 2 from J, leaving 9 bases between them. The germline gives CDR1 SEHNR, CDR2 FQNEAQ (reference sequence). This CDR3 is built from 14 residues. In nucleotides, the CDR3 is TGTGCCAGCAGCTTAGGCGAGGCGGCCTACGAGCAGTACTTC. It is translated as CASSLGEAAYEQYF. Supplemented by reference TRBV7-9 and TRBJ2-7, the full variable domain reads DTGVSQNPRHKITKRGQNVTFRCDPISEHNRLYWYRQTLGQGPEFLTYFQNEAQLEKSRLLSDRFSAERPKGSFSTLEIQRTEQGDSAMYLCASSLGEAAYEQYFGPGTRLTVT.

The rearrangement links TRBV7-2 to TRBJ2-3; 10 bases line up with TRBD2. Trimming at V came to 2 bases and at J to 1 base, leaving 6 bases not matched to a gene. The germline CDR1 and CDR2 sequences are SGHTA and FQGNSA. The CDR3 runs to 17 residues. The CDR3 reads CASSLSPSGGRTDTQYF. Written as DNA, the CDR3 is TGTGCCAGCAGCTTAAGTCCTAGCGGGGGCCGCACAGATACGCAGTATTTT.

The rearrangement joins TRBV19 to TRBJ2-2; 15 nucleotides agree with TRBD2. The germline gives CDR1 LNHDA, CDR2 SQIVND (reference sequence). This CDR3 has 19 amino acids. V lost 1 base to trimming and J lost 3 bases; unmatched junction nucleotides: 6. The CDR3 coding sequence is TGTGCCAGTAGTATAGGGGGACTAGCGGGGGGATGGGACACCGGGGAGCTGTTTTTT. The encoded protein is CASSIGGLAGGWDTGELFF.

The chain carries TRBV5-1 and TRBJ2-7; 8 bases agree with TRBD1. CDR3 size: 14 residues. The germline V gene has CDR1 SGHRS and CDR2 YFSETQ. J lost 6 bases, V lost 6 bases, and 11 bases had no gene match. CDR3: CASTPPGTGVEQYF. In DNA, the CDR3 is TGCGCCAGCACCCCCCCCGGGACAGGCGTCGAGCAGTACTTC. Combining the CDR3 with reference TRBV5-1 and TRBJ2-7 gives the whole variable domain KAGVTQTPRYLIKTRGQQVTLSCSPISGHRSVSWYQQTPGQGLQFLFEYFSETQRNKGNFPGRFSGRQFSNSRSEMNVSTLELGDSALYLCASTPPGTGVEQYFGPGTRLTVT.

In nucleotides, the CDR3 is TGTGCCAGCAGTGAATTAGGACAGGGCTACGAGCAGTACTTC. It codes for CASSELGQGYEQYF. This chain connects TRBV6-1 to TRBJ2-7; 8 bases are a match to TRBD1. There are 14 residues in the CDR3. The germline V gene encodes CDR1 MNHNS and CDR2 SASEGT. Germline trimming cut 2 bases from V and 3 bases from J; bases unmatched to any gene: 3.

The genes are TRBV18 and TRBJ2-5; TRBD2 might be the D (6 bases). V was trimmed by 6 bases and J by 2 bases, leaving 16 bases between them. Looked up from germline, CDR1 is KGHSH and CDR2 is LQKENI. The CDR3 has 15 residues. The CDR3 bases are TGTGCCAGCTCCCCGAGGAGGGCGGAGCAAGAGACCCAGTACTTC. Encoded protein: CASSPRRAEQETQYF.

In nucleotides, the CDR3 is TGTGCCAGTAGTAGCCCGGGACAGGGGAACACTGAAGCTTTCTTT. Translating it yields CASSSPGQGNTEAFF. The rearrangement joins TRBV19 to TRBJ1-1, with 9 bases aligning to TRBD1. V was clipped by 4 bases and J by 1 base; unmatched bases: 4. This CDR3 contains 15 residues. Germline CDR1 is LNHDA and CDR2 is SQIVND (reference sequence).

In this sample, this clone turned up a few times. The genes are TRBV6-5 and TRBJ2-5, with a tentative D call TRBD2 (6 bases). The CDR3 contains 12 residues. Trimming removed 8 bases from V and 5 bases from J, with 12 bases in between. Germline CDR1 MNHEY, CDR2 SVGAGI. CDR3 loop: CASGRGDETQYF. CDR3 sequence (DNA): TGTGCCAGCGGGCGGGGAGATGAGACCCAGTACTTC.

The DNA for the CDR3 is TGTGCCAGCTCACGACAGGGGAGCACCGGGGAGCTGTTTTTT. Its translation is CASSRQGSTGELFF. V and J are TRBV18 and TRBJ2-2; TRBD1 aligns across 8 bases. Germline values: CDR1 KGHSH, CDR2 LQKENI. This CDR3 region has 14 residues. The junction had 2 bases not matched to a gene; V was cut back by 4 bases and J by 4 bases.

V usage is TRBV10-2 and J usage is TRBJ1-5; weak D call: TRBD1 (6 bases). Germline assignment: CDR1 WSHSY and CDR2 SAAADI. The length of the CDR3 is 14 residues. Trimming cost V 8 bases and J 0 bases, with 11 bases left between them. In DNA form, the CDR3 reads TGCGCCAGCTGGGGCAGGGGTAGCAATCAGCCCCAGCATTTT. This gives the protein CASWGRGSNQPQHF.

The chain carries TRBV18 and TRBJ2-7; possible D gene TRBD1, 6 bases. V gave up 0 bases and J gave up 5 bases, with 14 bases separating them. The CDR3 sequence is 15 residues long. Germline V lookup: CDR1 KGHSH, CDR2 LQKENI. The CDR3 sequence: CASSPPNREVHEQYF. As DNA, the CDR3 is TGTGCCAGCTCACCACCAAACAGGGAAGTCCACGAGCAGTACTTC.

V usage is TRBV19 and J usage is TRBJ1-2; TRBD1 matches 10 bases. This CDR3 comprises 18 residues. CDR1 LNHDA and CDR2 SQIVND come from the germline V gene (reference sequence). J gave up 4 bases and V 3 bases, and 14 bases lay outside the gene matches. CDR3 DNA: TGTGCCAGTAGTATGGGGACAGGGGCCGCCTCTATGACCTATGGCTACACCTTC. Amino acids: CASSMGTGAASMTYGYTF. The whole variable domain, filled in from reference TRBV19 and TRBJ1-2, reads DGGITQSPKYLFRKEGQNVTLSCEQNLNHDAMYWYRQDPGQGLRLIYYSQIVNDFQKGDIAEGYSVSREKKESFPLTVTSAQKNPTAFYLCASSMGTGAASMTYGYTFGSGTRLTVV.

This sequence joins TRBV29-1 and TRBJ2-3; maybe TRBD2 (6 bases). V lost 6 bases, J lost 2 bases, and 12 bases lay in between. The CDR3 is made up of 13 amino acids. The germline gives CDR1 SQVTM, CDR2 ANQGSEA. The CDR3 spells CSVQEGITDTQYF. The CDR3 DNA follows: TGCAGCGTCCAGGAGGGGATCACAGATACGCAGTATTTT.

This sequence joins TRBV7-2 and TRBJ1-4; D may be TRBD1 (5 bases). V was cut by 2 bases and J by 6 bases, with 13 bases left in between. CDR1 is SGHTA, CDR2 FQGNSA, per germline. The CDR3 totals 15 residues. For the CDR3, the DNA is TGTGCCAGCAGCTTATGGGACGGAGGATATGAAAAACTGTTTTTT. Protein product: CASSLWDGGYEKLFF. Full variable domain (remainder filled in from reference TRBV7-2 and TRBJ1-4): GAGVSQSPSNKVTEKGKDVELRCDPISGHTALYWYRQSLGQGLEFLIYFQGNSAPDKSGLPSDRFSAERTGGSVSTLTIQRTQQEDSAVYLCASSLWDGGYEKLFFGSGTQLSVL.

The V gene is TRBV28, the J gene TRBJ2-6; D is ambiguous. The CDR3 length is 15 residues. Trimming cost V 7 bases and J 5 bases, with 15 bases left between them. In germline, CDR1 is MDHEN, CDR2 SYDVKM. In DNA, the CDR3 is TGTGCCAGCACCCCTTATGGGCGTAGGGCCAACGTCCTGACTTTC. Translated, it gives CASTPYGRRANVLTF.